This entry lists 30 T cell receptor beta chains sequenced from one sample in a study of HIV-infected children after antiretroviral therapy interruption. RNA-based 3' RACE libraries used unique molecular identifiers. One entry per CDR3 protein results from TCRdb running MiXCR on the 3' RACE reads. The data contain about 89,000 distinct CDR3 sequences, roughly 6.7% of them singletons. The treatment is: PENTA 11 planned treatment interruption arm or continuous ART arm. Sequenced here: CD45RA+ CD4+ T cells from PBMCs, pooled from several time points, sampled from a donor given antiretroviral therapy, either interrupted or continuous. Subset specified: naive CD4+ CD45RA+ CD45RO- T cells. Receptor source: a pool of human donors with HIV.

This clonotype was recorded at least ten times. The V and J genes are TRBV15 and TRBJ2-7, with D hard to call. The CDR3 extends over 16 amino acids. The V end lost 1 base, the J end lost 5 bases, and 18 bases lay between the germline ends. Per the germline V gene, CDR1 is LNHNV and CDR2 is YYDKDF (reference sequence). The CDR3 nucleotides read TGTGCCACCAGCAGAGTTTCCGGGCCCCTGGGCCACGAGCAGTACTTC. Protein sequence: CATSRVSGPLGHEQYF.

This clonotype was observed many times. The chain couples TRBV28 to TRBJ1-5; a possible D gene is TRBD1 (6 bases). Germline V gives CDR1 MDHEN, CDR2 SYDVKM. This CDR3 region has 15 residues. V shed 2 bases and J shed 3 bases, with 11 bases lying between them. The CDR3 region has the DNA TGTGCCAGCAGTTTAGCAGGGGCCGTCAATCAGCCCCAGCATTTT. Protein sequence: CASSLAGAVNQPQHF.

This clonotype has a count of ten or more. The rearrangement uses TRBV20-1 and TRBJ1-1; a possible D gene is TRBD1 (5 bases). The CDR3 loop spans 11 amino acids. Germline loops: CDR1 DFQATT, CDR2 SNEGSKA (reference sequence). The V end was cut by 5 bases, the J end by 3 bases, with 7 bases between. The CDR3 loop is CSAVGDTEAFF. The CDR3 region has the DNA TGCAGTGCTGTGGGGGACACTGAAGCTTTCTTT.

This clonotype appeared many times. CDR3 loop: CASSTTARLADSYEQYF. CDR3 bases: TGTGCCAGCAGCACAACCGCCAGGCTAGCGGACTCCTACGAGCAGTACTTC. This chain links TRBV4-2 with TRBJ2-7, with TRBD2 matching over 7 bases. The V and J ends lost 5 bases and 0 bases, in that order; junction bases with no gene match: 13. CDR1 LGHNA and CDR2 YNFKEQ come from the germline V gene. This CDR3 region has 17 residues.

This clonotype was recorded many times. The chain uses TRBV11-2 and TRBJ2-6; D is possibly TRBD2 (5 bases). Germline values: CDR1 SGHAT, CDR2 FQNNGV. The CDR3 runs to 16 residues. V was shortened by 4 bases and J by 1 base, with 11 bases between the two germline ends. The CDR3: CASSSQRGSGANVLTF. The CDR3 bases are TGTGCCAGCAGCTCCCAGAGAGGGTCTGGGGCCAACGTCCTGACTTTC.

This clonotype was detected many times. The chain uses TRBV18 and TRBJ2-1, with a tentative D call TRBD1 (6 bases). V gave up 2 bases and J gave up 6 bases, with 14 bases separating them. Germline assignment: CDR1 KGHSH and CDR2 LQKENI. This CDR3 spans 15 amino acids. The CDR3 bases are TGTGCCAGCTCACCAAGCAACAGGGCTGGCAATGAGCAGTTCTTC. This encodes CASSPSNRAGNEQFF.

This clonotype came up many times. The chain combines TRBV29-1 with TRBJ1-4; D is unresolved. V was cut by 6 bases and J by 4 bases, with 15 bases left in between. The CDR3 loop spans 14 amino acids. CDR1 and CDR2 from the germline V gene are SQVTM and ANQGSEA. The CDR3 is CSVPSATINEKLFF. CDR3 nucleotide sequence: TGCAGCGTGCCGTCAGCGACTATTAATGAAAAACTGTTTTTT.

V and J are TRBV7-3 and TRBJ2-1; D possibly corresponds to TRBD2 (6 bases). The germline V and J ends were trimmed by 5 bases and 8 bases, with 19 bases remaining between them. In germline, CDR1 is SGHTA, CDR2 FQGTGA. The CDR3 length is 15 residues. Here the CDR3 reads CASSRTLNSGDEQFF. The CDR3 coding sequence is TGTGCCAGCAGCCGGACCCTAAATTCGGGGGATGAGCAGTTCTTC.

This clonotype was picked up many times. This CDR3 reads CASSGVTGRDGYTF. The CDR3 nucleotides are TGTGCCAGCAGTGGGGTTACAGGTCGTGATGGCTACACCTTC. The V call is TRBV2, the J call TRBJ1-2; perhaps TRBD1 as D (5 bases). This CDR3 spans 14 amino acids. V lost 4 bases to trimming and J lost 6 bases, with 15 bases between them. Germline assignment: CDR1 SNHLY and CDR2 FYNNEI.

This clonotype was detected only once. The V gene is TRBV12-3 or TRBV12-4, the J gene TRBJ2-5; TRBD1 matches 7 bases. The trim removed 5 bases at V and 2 bases at J, leaving 8 bases unmatched. The CDR3 is made up of 15 amino acids. CDR3 region: CASSVGQAEQETQYF. CDR3 nucleotide sequence: TGTGCCAGCAGTGTTGGACAGGCAGAACAAGAGACCCAGTACTTC.

This clonotype was picked up a small number of times. J is TRBJ1-4 and V is TRBV3-1, with D perhaps TRBD1 (6 bases). V was trimmed by 3 bases and J by 4 bases, leaving 15 bases between them. CDR3 length equals 16 residues. Germline values: CDR1 LGHDT, CDR2 YNNKEL (reference sequence). The CDR3 bases are TGTGCCAGCAGCCAGGACGGACAGCTTCTTAATGAAAAACTGTTTTTT. Translated: CASSQDGQLLNEKLFF.

This sequence joins TRBV5-1 and TRBJ2-2; possibly TRBD1 for D (5 bases). Trimming left V 4 bases short and J 0 bases short, with 10 bases between. CDR3 length equals 15 residues. Per the germline V gene, CDR1 is SGHRS and CDR2 is YFSETQ. The CDR3 protein is CASSVQVSNTGELFF. The CDR3, as DNA: TGCGCCAGCAGCGTACAGGTCTCGAACACCGGGGAGCTGTTTTTT.

The V and J genes are TRBV5-1 and TRBJ2-3; D could derive from TRBD1 or TRBD2 (6 bases each). V was cut by 1 base and J by 3 bases, with 15 bases left in between. The CDR3 is 16 residues long. CDR1 is SGHRS, CDR2 YFSETQ, per germline. CDR3 nucleotides: TGCGCCAGCAGCTTGAGGGGGGAACGTACAACAGATACGCAGTATTTT. Translating gives CASSLRGERTTDTQYF. Filled out from reference TRBV5-1 and TRBJ2-3, the complete variable domain reads KAGVTQTPRYLIKTRGQQVTLSCSPISGHRSVSWYQQTPGQGLQFLFEYFSETQRNKGNFPGRFSGRQFSNSRSEMNVSTLELGDSALYLCASSLRGERTTDTQYFGPGTRLTVL.

This clonotype was detected ten times or more. The chain has TRBV6-6 and TRBJ2-3; D remains ambiguous. CDR3 length: 17 amino acids. CDR1 MNHNY and CDR2 SVGAGI come from the germline V gene (reference sequence). The V gene lost 0 bases and the J gene lost 1 base, with 14 bases spanning the gap. The CDR3, as DNA: TGTGCCAGCAGTTACTCGATCCCAGCCCTCGGCACAGATACGCAGTATTTT. This gives the protein CASSYSIPALGTDTQYF.

This clonotype occurred many times. The V gene is TRBV7-2, the J gene TRBJ2-1; TRBD1 or TRBD2 may be the D gene (6 bases each). The CDR3 is made up of 23 amino acids. Looked up from germline, CDR1 is SGHTA and CDR2 is FQGNSA. The V end lost 7 bases, the J end lost 1 base, and 38 bases lay between the germline ends. The DNA of the CDR3 is TGTGCCAGCAACGTTCGATTTTTGTGGGGGGCGTTGGGACTTCGCCCTTCCTACAATGAGCAGTTCTTC. Translating gives CASNVRFLWGALGLRPSYNEQFF.

The sample holds a few counts of this clonotype. The chain is built from TRBV10-1 and TRBJ2-3; D gene uncertain. CDR3 length: 13 residues. V lost 0 bases and J lost 6, with 7 bases in between. Germline V gene lookup returns CDR1 WNHNN and CDR2 SYGVQD (reference sequence). The CDR3 DNA sequence: TGCGCCAGCAGTGAGTCAGGGCCCGATACGCAGTATTTT. Translating gives CASSESGPDTQYF.

This clonotype was seen ten or more times. V is TRBV29-1 and J is TRBJ1-5, with D tentatively TRBD1 (6 bases). Deletions cut 7 bases from V and 0 bases from J, with 7 bases between. CDR1 and CDR2 (germline): SQVTM, ANQGSEA. This CDR3 comprises 12 residues. CDR3 sequence reads: CSAGASNQPQHF. The CDR3 DNA reads TGCAGCGCGGGGGCTAGCAATCAGCCCCAGCATTTT.

This chain uses TRBV5-1 with TRBJ1-5; tentatively, D is TRBD1 (6 bases). Germline loops: CDR1 SGHRS, CDR2 YFSETQ. Deletions cut 3 bases from V and 3 bases from J, with 10 bases between. The CDR3 is 14 residues long. The CDR3 spells CASSYGDTNQPQHF. The CDR3 nucleotides are TGCGCCAGCAGCTATGGGGACACCAATCAGCCCCAGCATTTT.

This clonotype was seen ten or more times. V is TRBV5-1 and J is TRBJ1-1; TRBD1 agrees at 7 bases. This CDR3 has 14 amino acids. The germline gives CDR1 SGHRS, CDR2 YFSETQ. V trimming: 1 base; J trimming: 6 bases; junction bases outside the gene matches: 6. CDR3 DNA sequence: TGCGCCAGCAGCTTGCTCATCCAGGGGGCTGAAGCTTTCTTT. Its translation is CASSLLIQGAEAFF.

This clonotype occurred a few times. The rearrangement joins TRBV9 to TRBJ2-1, with D maybe TRBD1 (6 bases). Germline V CDR1 and CDR2: SGDLS, YYNGEE. This CDR3 has 15 amino acids. Trimming took off 4 bases at V and 4 bases at J, with 15 bases between the two ends. The chain's CDR3 is CASSLTGTPYNEQFF. The CDR3 region has the DNA TGTGCCAGCAGCCTTACCGGGACACCGTACAATGAGCAGTTCTTC.

The chain has TRBV6-5 and TRBJ1-5; tentatively, D is TRBD1 (5 bases). V was shortened by 6 bases and J by 3 bases, with 9 bases between the two germline ends. CDR1 MNHEY and CDR2 SVGAGI come from the germline V gene. The CDR3 spans 13 residues. For the CDR3, the DNA is TGTGCCAGCAGACCCGGGACCAATCAGCCCCAGCATTTT. It encodes CASRPGTNQPQHF.

This clonotype was counted at least ten times. Germline is not matched at one junction end, which may reflect a read error. This rearrangement joins TRBV13 to TRBJ2-5, with D possibly TRBD1 on 6 matching bases. This CDR3 has 11 residues. CDR1 is PRHDT, CDR2 FYEKMQ, per germline (reference sequence). For the CDR3, the DNA is TGTGCCAGCTCTCACAGGGACACCCAGTACTTT. Its translation is CASSHRDTQYF.

The rearrangement links TRBV10-3 to TRBJ1-1, with D hard to call. CDR3 size: 11 residues. The germline CDR1 and CDR2 sequences are ENHRY and SYGVKD. Trimming shortened V by 6 bases and J by 1 base, and 3 bases separated the two germline ends. CDR3 sequence (DNA): TGTGCCATCAGAGAGAACACTGAAGCTTTCTTT. It is translated as CAIRENTEAFF.

This clonotype was counted between two and nine times. The chain joins TRBV5-5 to TRBJ1-2, with D perhaps matching TRBD1 (6 bases). The CDR3 consists of 13 residues. V dropped 6 bases and J dropped 4 bases, with 13 bases sitting between them. CDR1 is SGHKS and CDR2 is YYEKEE in the germline V gene (reference sequence). CDR3 residues: CASINGTLYGYTF. The CDR3 DNA reads as TGTGCCAGCATTAACGGGACACTCTATGGCTACACCTTC.

This clonotype has a handful of counts. The gene calls are TRBV5-1 and TRBJ2-3; 10 bases are shared with TRBD1. Trimming took 4 bases from V and 5 from J; bases not matched to a gene: 7. Germline loops: CDR1 SGHRS, CDR2 YFSETQ. The CDR3 consists of 15 residues. CDR3 amino acids: CASSLEGQGLDTQYF. CDR3 nucleotide sequence: TGCGCCAGCAGCCTGGAGGGACAGGGGTTAGATACGCAGTATTTT.

This clonotype was seen at least ten times. The gene calls are TRBV7-3 and TRBJ1-1; the D is unclear. CDR3 size: 14 residues. Trimming cost V 3 bases and J 1 base, with 9 bases left between them. Germline V gene data show CDR1 as SGHTA and CDR2 as FQGTGA. DNA for the CDR3: TGTGCCAGCAGCTTTAACACTGCGAACACTGAAGCTTTCTTT. Encoded protein: CASSFNTANTEAFF.

This clonotype occurred a few times. Here the CDR3 DNA reads TGTGCCAGTAGTATAAACCCAGGGGGTAATCAGCCCCAGCATTTT. Translating it yields CASSINPGGNQPQHF. The J gene is TRBJ1-5, the V gene TRBV19, with 7 bases identical to TRBD1. Germline V gene lookup returns CDR1 LNHDA and CDR2 SQIVND (reference sequence). This CDR3 region has 15 residues. With 2 bases clipped from V and 4 bases from J, the junction kept 5 bases outside the gene matches.

This clonotype was seen at least ten times. The chain employs TRBV5-4 and TRBJ2-3; D remains ambiguous. The CDR3 loop spans 15 amino acids. Germline V gene sequence: CDR1 SGHNT, CDR2 YYREEE (reference sequence). V shed 0 bases and J shed 2 bases, with 10 bases lying between them. CDR3 region: CASSLVGRYTDTQYF. In DNA, the CDR3 is TGTGCCAGCAGCTTGGTCGGCAGATACACAGATACGCAGTATTTT.

This clonotype was found many times. The chain recombines TRBV11-2 with TRBJ2-2; D is uncertain. Trimming removed 3 bases from V and 4 bases from J, with 18 bases in between. Germline CDR1 SGHAT, CDR2 FQNNGV. This CDR3 has 17 residues. The CDR3 spells CASSFTSPTKGTGELFF. Here the CDR3 DNA reads TGTGCCAGCAGCTTCACCTCCCCCACAAAGGGCACCGGGGAGCTGTTTTTT.

There are many counts of this clonotype. The chain links TRBV4-1 to TRBJ1-2, with D perhaps TRBD1 (5 bases). V was trimmed by 5 bases and J by 7 bases, leaving 17 bases between them. This CDR3 has 14 amino acids. From germline, CDR1 is MGHRA and CDR2 YSYEKL. DNA of the CDR3: TGCGCCAGCAGCTTAGCCCAGGGTTTGGGTGGCTACACCTTC. Translating gives CASSLAQGLGGYTF.